This TCR beta chain was identified in a study of T-cell memory formation after mild COVID-19. Points from the study as a whole: Whether day 37 second-wave clones are SARS-CoV-2-specific was not confirmed. Certain responding clones were present in pre-infection memory, suggesting participation of cross-reactive memory.

Using constant-segment primers, 5'RACE produced TCR alpha and TCR beta cDNA libraries carrying sample barcodes and UMIs. MiXCR, run by TCRdb on the 5' RACE reads, gives a single entry per CDR3 protein. The data contain 560,000 or so distinct CDR3 sequences, approximately 15% of them seen just once; the ten biggest clones take up less than 10%. Concerning this clonotype itself: Its specificity is not known.

Germline CDR1 SGHVT, CDR2 SQSDAQ. The CDR3 runs to 14 residues. The V and J ends lost 3 bases and 6 bases respectively, with 15 bases between them. V is TRBV7-4 and J is TRBJ2-7; D perhaps matches TRBD2 (6 bases). The TCR sequence derives from an adult woman who had mild COVID-19 (a few samples of this study predate the infection). Cell type and time point are not known. The sequenced sample was PBMCs or a T cell subset sorted from them (not recorded which). The CDR3: CASSFHRGLGEQYF. The CDR3 DNA is TGTGCCAGCAGCTTCCATCGGGGGTTAGGCGAGCAGTACTTC.